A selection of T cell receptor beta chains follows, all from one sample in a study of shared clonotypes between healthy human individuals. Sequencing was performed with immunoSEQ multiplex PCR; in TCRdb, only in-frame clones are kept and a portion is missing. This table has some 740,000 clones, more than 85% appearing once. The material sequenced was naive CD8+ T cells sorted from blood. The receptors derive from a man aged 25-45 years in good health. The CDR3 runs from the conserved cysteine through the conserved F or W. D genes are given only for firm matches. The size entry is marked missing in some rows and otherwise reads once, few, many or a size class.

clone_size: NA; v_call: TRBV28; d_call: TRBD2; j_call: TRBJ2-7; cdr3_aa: CASSSRTSGTYYEQYF; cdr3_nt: TGTGCCAGCAGTTCCCGGACTAGCGGGACGTACTACGAGCAGTACTTC
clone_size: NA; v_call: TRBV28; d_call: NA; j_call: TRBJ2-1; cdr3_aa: CASSLHRTDLYNEQFF; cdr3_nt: TGTGCCAGCAGTTTGCACCGGACAGACCTCTACAATGAGCAGTTCTTC
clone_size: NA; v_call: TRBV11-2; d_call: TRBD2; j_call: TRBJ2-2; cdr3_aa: CASSLGSSGRMNTGELFF; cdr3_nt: TGTGCCAGCAGCTTAGGAAGTAGCGGGAGAATGAACACCGGGGAGCTGTTTTTT
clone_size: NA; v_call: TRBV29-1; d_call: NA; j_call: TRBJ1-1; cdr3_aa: CSVGGSNTEAFF; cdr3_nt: TGCAGCGTCGGCGGGAGTAACACTGAAGCTTTCTTT
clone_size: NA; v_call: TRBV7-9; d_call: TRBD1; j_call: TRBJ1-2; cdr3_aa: CASSPSRGAGGEGYTF; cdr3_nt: TGTGCCAGCAGCCCGAGTCGAGGGGCAGGGGGTGAGGGCTACACCTTC
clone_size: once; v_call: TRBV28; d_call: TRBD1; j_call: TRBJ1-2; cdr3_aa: CASSTSFLRDRFYGYTF; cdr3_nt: TGTGCCAGCAGTACCTCGTTTCTTCGGGACAGGTTCTATGGCTACACCTTC
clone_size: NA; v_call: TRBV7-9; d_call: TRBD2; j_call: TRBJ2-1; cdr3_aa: CASSLAGGAGHSYNEQFF; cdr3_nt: TGTGCCAGCAGCTTAGCGGGGGGAGCGGGGCACTCCTACAATGAGCAGTTCTTC
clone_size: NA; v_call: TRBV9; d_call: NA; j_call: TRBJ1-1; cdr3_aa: CASSATQGNTEAFF; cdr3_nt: TGTGCCAGCAGTGCTACACAGGGGAACACTGAAGCTTTCTTT
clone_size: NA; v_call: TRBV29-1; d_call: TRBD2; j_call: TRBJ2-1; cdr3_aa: CSAVGLAGSSYNEQFF; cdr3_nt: TGCAGCGCGGTGGGGCTAGCGGGTAGCTCCTACAATGAGCAGTTCTTC
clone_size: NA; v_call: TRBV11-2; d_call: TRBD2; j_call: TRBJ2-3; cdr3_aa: CASRSEREVWTQYF; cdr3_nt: TGTGCCAGCAGGAGCGAGCGGGAGGTCTGGACGCAGTATTTT
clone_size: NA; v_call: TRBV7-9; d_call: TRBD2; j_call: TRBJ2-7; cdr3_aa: CASSFRLAGVDEQYF; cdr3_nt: TGTGCCAGCAGCTTCCGACTAGCGGGAGTAGATGAGCAGTACTTC
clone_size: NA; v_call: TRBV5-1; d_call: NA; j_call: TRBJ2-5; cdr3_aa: CASSLGQSLRETQYF; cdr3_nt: TGCGCCAGCAGCTTGGGACAGAGCTTGCGAGAGACCCAGTACTTC
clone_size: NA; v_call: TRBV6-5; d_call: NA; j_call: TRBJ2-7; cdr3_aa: CASSRGGSYEQYF; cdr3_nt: TGTGCCAGCAGTCGGGGTGGATCCTACGAGCAGTACTTC
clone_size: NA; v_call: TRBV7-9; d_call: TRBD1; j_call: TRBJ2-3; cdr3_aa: CASSWTTGMGTDTQYF; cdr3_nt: TGTGCCAGCAGCTGGACGACAGGGATGGGCACAGATACGCAGTATTTT
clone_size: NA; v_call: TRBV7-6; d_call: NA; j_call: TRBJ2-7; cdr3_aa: CASSLTEESYEQYF; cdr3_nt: TGTGCCAGCAGTTTAACAGAGGAGTCCTACGAGCAGTACTTC
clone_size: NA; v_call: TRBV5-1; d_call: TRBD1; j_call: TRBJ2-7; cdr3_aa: CASSLPASGTGKNEQYF; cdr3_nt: TGCGCCAGCAGCTTACCCGCTTCAGGGACAGGCAAAAACGAGCAGTACTTC
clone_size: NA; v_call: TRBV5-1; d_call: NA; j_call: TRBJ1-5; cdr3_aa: CASTLLRGAGINQPQHF; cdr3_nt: TGCGCCAGCACCCTCTTGCGGGGGGCGGGGATCAATCAGCCCCAGCATTTT
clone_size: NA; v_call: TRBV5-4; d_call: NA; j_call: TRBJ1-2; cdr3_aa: CASSLGLGDYGYTF; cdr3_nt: TGTGCCAGCAGCTTGGGGCTGGGGGACTATGGCTACACCTTC
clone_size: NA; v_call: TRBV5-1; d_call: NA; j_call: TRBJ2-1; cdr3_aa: CASSLETGTYNEQFF; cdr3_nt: TGCGCCAGCAGCTTGGAAACAGGTACCTACAATGAGCAGTTCTTC
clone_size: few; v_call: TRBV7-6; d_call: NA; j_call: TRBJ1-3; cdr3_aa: CASSSGTPNTIYF; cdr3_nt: TGTGCCAGCAGCTCCGGGACTCCGAACACCATATATTTT
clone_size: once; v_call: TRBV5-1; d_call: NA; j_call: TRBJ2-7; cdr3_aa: CASSLGAGNSYEQYF; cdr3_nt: TGCGCCAGCAGCTTGGGCGCGGGCAACTCCTACGAGCAGTACTTC
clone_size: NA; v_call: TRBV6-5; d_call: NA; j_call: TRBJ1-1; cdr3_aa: CASSPPMNTEAFF; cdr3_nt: TGTGCCAGCAGCCCCCCCATGAACACTGAAGCTTTCTTT
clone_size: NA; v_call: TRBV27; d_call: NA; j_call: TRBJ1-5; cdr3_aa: CASSLVNSNQPQHF; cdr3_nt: TGTGCCAGCAGTTTGGTCAATAGCAATCAGCCCCAGCATTTT
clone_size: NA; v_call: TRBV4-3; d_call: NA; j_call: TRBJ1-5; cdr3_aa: CASSQDFFSNQPQHF; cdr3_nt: TGCGCCAGCAGCCAAGATTTCTTTAGCAATCAGCCCCAGCATTTT
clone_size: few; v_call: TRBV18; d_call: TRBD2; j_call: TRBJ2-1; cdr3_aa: CASSGTSGRADEQFF; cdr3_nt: TGTGCCAGCTCCGGGACTAGCGGGAGGGCCGATGAGCAGTTCTTC
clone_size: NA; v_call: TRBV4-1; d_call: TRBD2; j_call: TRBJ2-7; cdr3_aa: CASRASGTLEQYF; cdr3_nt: TGCGCCAGCAGGGCTAGCGGGACATTGGAGCAGTACTTC
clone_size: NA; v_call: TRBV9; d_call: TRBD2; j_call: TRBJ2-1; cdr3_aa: CASASGTSGNEQFF; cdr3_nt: TGTGCCAGCGCTTCCGGGACTAGCGGGAATGAGCAGTTCTTC
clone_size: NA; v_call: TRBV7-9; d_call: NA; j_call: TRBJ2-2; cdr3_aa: CAIPRAGTNTGELFF; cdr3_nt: TGTGCCATCCCTAGGGCGGGAACGAACACCGGGGAGCTGTTTTTT
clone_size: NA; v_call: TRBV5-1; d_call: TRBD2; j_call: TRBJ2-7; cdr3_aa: CASSHLGTRCYEQYF; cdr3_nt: TGCGCCAGCAGCCATCTCGGGACTAGGTGTTACGAGCAGTACTTC
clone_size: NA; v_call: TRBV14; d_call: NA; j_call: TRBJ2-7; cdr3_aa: CASSQVTGSYEQYF; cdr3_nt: TGTGCCAGCAGCCAAGTTACGGGGTCCTACGAGCAGTACTTC
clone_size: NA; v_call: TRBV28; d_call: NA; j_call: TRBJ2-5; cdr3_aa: CASLPSAAQETQYF; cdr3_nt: TGTGCCAGCTTACCGTCGGCGGCCCAAGAGACCCAGTACTTC
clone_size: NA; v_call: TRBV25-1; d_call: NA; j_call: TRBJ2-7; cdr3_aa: CASSEYRGEQYF; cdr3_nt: TGTGCCAGCAGTGAATACCGCGGCGAGCAGTACTTC
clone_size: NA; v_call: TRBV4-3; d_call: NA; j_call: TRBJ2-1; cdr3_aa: CASSHKLWQPPYNEQFF; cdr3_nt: TGCGCCAGCAGCCACAAGCTGTGGCAGCCTCCCTACAATGAGCAGTTCTTC
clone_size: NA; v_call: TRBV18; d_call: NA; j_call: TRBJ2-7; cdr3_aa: CASSPPTSNYEQYF; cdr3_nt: TGTGCCAGCTCACCACCGACTAGTAACTACGAGCAGTACTTC
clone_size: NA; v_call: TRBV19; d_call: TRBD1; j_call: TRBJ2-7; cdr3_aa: CASSSGTGRYEQYF; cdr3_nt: TGTGCCAGTAGCTCCGGGACAGGGCGCTACGAGCAGTACTTC
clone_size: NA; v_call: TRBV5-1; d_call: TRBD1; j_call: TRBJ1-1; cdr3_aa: CASSSRGGVPDTEAFF; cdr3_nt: TGCGCCAGCAGCTCCAGGGGGGGGGTTCCGGACACTGAAGCTTTCTTT
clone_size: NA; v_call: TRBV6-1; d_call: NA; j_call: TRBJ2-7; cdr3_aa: CASSELTGLVGEQYF; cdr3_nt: TGTGCCAGCAGTGAACTAACAGGCCTTGTCGGCGAGCAGTACTTC